This T cell receptor (beta chain) was observed in a study of long-term antiretroviral therapy in people with HIV. Trimming at V came to 3 bases and at J to 6 bases, leaving 5 bases not matched to a gene. The germline V gene has CDR1 LNHDA and CDR2 SQIVND (reference sequence). There are 15 residues in the CDR3. The run of the v3.0 immunoSEQ assay was at survey level. Profiling relied on immunoSEQ multiplex PCR, and the TCRdb table lists in-frame clones only, not all of them. The table has approximately 25,000 clones, almost 90% seen once. The chain has TRBV19 and TRBJ2-2; 9 bases fit TRBD1. The sample here was unsorted PBMCs, taken less than 4.7 years after starting antiretroviral therapy. The sequence was obtained from a man younger than 45 with HIV. The CDR3 loop is CASSIRDREAGELFF. Here the CDR3 DNA reads TGTGCCAGTAGTATCCGGGACAGGGAGGCCGGGGAGCTGTTTTTT. Looking up the rest from reference TRBV19 and TRBJ2-2 gives the full variable domain: DGGITQSPKYLFRKEGQNVTLSCEQNLNHDAMYWYRQDPGQGLRLIYYSQIVNDFQKGDIAEGYSVSREKKESFPLTVTSAQKNPTAFYLCASSIRDREAGELFFGEGSRLTVL.